This TCR beta chain was recorded in a study of cytomegalovirus exposure and HLA in healthy donors. Study-level findings and limits: For most TCR beta V segments, an earlier analysis put the productive rate at about 90% or about 30% of the time.

With 60 Vbeta and 13 Jbeta primers, the PCR was carried out. TCRdb's table, derived via immunoSEQ multiplex PCR, lists solely in-frame clones and lacks some. Among about 110,000 clones listed, 75% to 80% were seen once. Details on this clone: Antigen unknown.

CDR3 length: 15 residues. V lost 1 base and J lost 2; bases outside the gene matches: 4. Germline V gene sequence: CDR1 SGHTA, CDR2 FQGNSA. Sequencing input: PBMCs. The TCR sequence derives from a woman aged 25 to 39 in good health and CMV-seronegative. This chain connects TRBV7-2 to TRBJ2-5; 7 bases map to TRBD2. In DNA, the CDR3 is TGTGCCAGCAGCTTAGATAGCGGGCGGCAAGAGACCCAGTACTTC. It is translated as CASSLDSGRQETQYF.